The next 26 T cell receptor beta chains were all read from a single sample in a study of T-cell reconstitution after alpha-beta-depleted transplantation in children. As it was prepared, the TCRbeta library received unique molecular identifiers. TCRdb reprocessed the PCR reads via MiXCR and lists one record per CDR3 protein. This sample yields 6,500 to 8,000 distinct CDR3 sequences, of which around 10% are seen a single time; 22% belongs to the top ten. Sequencing used PBMCs, mostly from graft donor cells, obtained 180 days after TCRalphabeta/CD19-depleted stem cell transplant. Receptors were obtained from a child under two years old who had a stem cell transplant for acute myeloid leukemia, so the T cells may come from the graft donor.

This clonotype came up many times. V gene TRBV15 combines with J gene TRBJ2-1; possible D gene TRBD2, 5 bases. This CDR3 spans 14 amino acids. V was pared by 1 base and J by 10 bases, with 14 bases between. Germline-derived CDR1 and CDR2 are LNHNV and YYDKDF (reference sequence). The CDR3: CATSRVGLQTEQFF. The CDR3, as DNA: TGTGCCACCAGCAGAGTTGGACTCCAAACGGAGCAGTTCTTC.

This clonotype ranks as medium-sized. The junction shows a germline mismatch at one end, possibly a read error. The chain couples TRBV28 to TRBJ2-2, with 11 bases lining up with TRBD2. Germline-derived CDR1 and CDR2 are MDHEN and SYDVKM. The CDR3 spans 15 residues. The CDR3 here is CASKGLAANTGELFF. CDR3 nucleotides: TGTGCTAGCAAGGGACTAGCGGCGAACACCGGGGAGCTGTTTTTT.

This clonotype was picked up many times. The chain uses TRBV4-1 and TRBJ2-5; the D is unclear. Germline lookup yields CDR1 MGHRA and CDR2 YSYEKL. Trimming took 0 bases from V and 5 from J, leaving 4 bases between them. The CDR3 covers 12 residues. The CDR3 protein is CASSQDRETQYF. CDR3 coding DNA: TGCGCCAGCAGCCAAGATCGCGAGACCCAGTACTTC.

This clonotype qualifies as medium-sized. The genes are TRBV28 and TRBJ1-2; possible D gene TRBD1, 6 bases. Germline V gene data show CDR1 as MDHEN and CDR2 as SYDVKM. The V gene lost 2 bases and the J gene lost 2 bases, with 6 bases spanning the gap. The CDR3 loop spans 13 amino acids. In nucleotides, the CDR3 is TGTGCCAGCAGTTTAGACAGGAACTATGGCTACACCTTC. Protein product: CASSLDRNYGYTF.

This clonotype was seen ten or more times. This sequence joins TRBV4-1 and TRBJ2-2; perhaps TRBD2 as D (6 bases). This CDR3 region has 18 residues. Germline V gene lookup returns CDR1 MGHRA and CDR2 YSYEKL. The ends were cut back, 0 bases at V and 0 bases at J, with 14 bases in the middle. CDR3 amino acids: CASSQDAPASANTGELFF. The CDR3 nucleotides read TGCGCCAGCAGCCAAGATGCTCCCGCTAGCGCGAACACCGGGGAGCTGTTTTTT.

This clonotype was seen ten or more times. J is TRBJ1-2 and V is TRBV28, with 7 bases lining up with TRBD1. Germline assignment: CDR1 MDHEN and CDR2 SYDVKM. There are 13 residues in the CDR3. V dropped 6 bases and J dropped 4; count of bases not matched to a gene: 5. CDR3 sequence reads: CASSWGQFYGYTF. The CDR3, as DNA: TGTGCCAGCAGCTGGGGACAGTTCTATGGCTACACCTTC.

This clonotype was detected many times. V and J are TRBV5-1 and TRBJ2-2, with D perhaps TRBD1 (6 bases). The germline V gene has CDR1 SGHRS and CDR2 YFSETQ. V lost 4 bases and J 4 bases, leaving 14 bases between the germline ends. This CDR3 contains 15 residues. CDR3 sequence reads: CASSGTGLGTGELFF. The CDR3 nucleotides are TGCGCCAGCAGCGGAACAGGGTTAGGCACCGGGGAGCTGTTTTTT.

This clonotype ranks as medium-sized (0.01 to 0.1%). The chain is built from TRBV27 and TRBJ2-3; D is possibly TRBD1 or TRBD2 (5 bases each). The CDR3 covers 13 residues. The V end was cut by 3 bases, the J end by 3 bases, with 7 bases between. Germline V lookup: CDR1 MNHEY, CDR2 SMNVEV (reference sequence). The DNA of the CDR3 is TGTGCCAGCAGTTTGGGGGTAACAGATACGCAGTATTTT. This codes for CASSLGVTDTQYF.

In its sample, this clonotype ranks as medium-sized. The chain carries TRBV7-6 and TRBJ2-7, with 10 bases that match TRBD2. V dropped 8 bases and J dropped 5; count of bases not matched to a gene: 18. Looked up from germline, CDR1 is SGHVS and CDR2 is FNYEAQ. The CDR3 is 17 residues long. CDR3 sequence reads: CASRKREGPRGSHEQYF. The CDR3 DNA is TGTGCCAGCCGAAAGCGGGAGGGCCCGCGTGGTTCCCACGAGCAGTACTTC.

In its sample, this clonotype was seen many times. The gene calls are TRBV6-5 and TRBJ1-4, with D maybe TRBD1 (6 bases). The germline V gene has CDR1 MNHEY and CDR2 SVGAGI. V dropped 4 bases and J dropped 8 bases, with 17 bases sitting between them. This CDR3 has 15 residues. CDR3 sequence (DNA): TGTGCCAGCAGTTCACGGGGGCGACGGGGCGAAAAACTGTTTTTT. This translates into CASSSRGRRGEKLFF.

Turning to this clonotype: The conserved phenylalanine or tryptophan normally closing the CDR3 is absent here, so this likely arose from a read error. This chain uses TRBV24-1 with TRBJ2-1, with TRBD1 matching over 11 bases. The CDR3 runs to 16 residues. Germline V CDR1 and CDR2: KGHDR, SFDVKD. As DNA, the CDR3 is TGTGCCACCGGTGATAGGACAGGGGGCGCATACAATGAGCAGTTCTTG. As protein: CATGDRTGGAYNEQFL.

At least ten counts were recorded for this clonotype. The chain uses TRBV7-9 and TRBJ2-1; D might be TRBD1 or TRBD2, each matching 5 bases. Between the trimmed V and J ends, which lost 1 base and 7 bases, there was a span of 20 bases. This CDR3 is 17 amino acids long. Germline-derived CDR1 and CDR2 are SEHNR and FQNEAQ (reference sequence). The CDR3 spells CASSLGYIIRGENEQFF. The CDR3 region has the DNA TGTGCCAGCAGCTTAGGTTACATCATCCGAGGGGAGAATGAGCAGTTCTTC. The whole variable domain, remainder taken from reference TRBV7-9 and TRBJ2-1, is DTGVSQNPRHKITKRGQNVTFRCDPISEHNRLYWYRQTLGQGPEFLTYFQNEAQLEKSRLLSDRFSAERPKGSFSTLEIQRTEQGDSAMYLCASSLGYIIRGENEQFFGPGTRLTVL.

By share, this clonotype counts as medium-sized. The chain couples TRBV20-1 to TRBJ2-2; D is ambiguous. Germline V gene data show CDR1 as DFQATT and CDR2 as SNEGSKA (reference sequence). The CDR3 contains 14 residues. Trimming cost V 1 base and J 0 bases, with 6 bases left between them. In DNA form, the CDR3 reads TGCAGTGCTAGAGTCGATGCGAACACCGGGGAGCTGTTTTTT. Amino acids: CSARVDANTGELFF.

This clonotype was detected many times. The chain joins TRBV18 to TRBJ2-5, with D possibly being TRBD2 (6 bases). V lost 8 bases, J lost 2 bases, and 9 bases lay in between. The CDR3 extends over 12 amino acids. Germline-derived CDR1 and CDR2 are KGHSH and LQKENI. CDR3 sequence reads: CASGTRQETQYF. As DNA, the CDR3 is TGTGCCAGCGGGACTCGGCAAGAGACCCAGTACTTC.

This CDR3 is CASSLIGSSYEQYF. As DNA, the CDR3 is TGTGCCAGTAGTCTCATCGGGAGCTCCTACGAGCAGTACTTC. This chain links TRBV19 with TRBJ2-7; tentative D call: TRBD2 (6 bases). Looked up from germline, CDR1 is LNHDA and CDR2 is SQIVND (reference sequence). The germline V and J ends were trimmed by 5 bases and 0 bases, with 11 bases remaining between them. This CDR3 has 14 residues.

This clonotype is deemed medium-sized (0.01 to 0.1%). The J gene is TRBJ2-3, the V gene TRBV18; D not resolved. Germline loops: CDR1 KGHSH, CDR2 LQKENI. The V end was cut by 2 bases, the J end by 6 bases, with 12 bases between. The CDR3 length is 14 residues. CDR3 nucleotide sequence: TGTGCCAGCTCACCAACGAAAGCTGCGGATACGCAGTATTTT. Translating it yields CASSPTKAADTQYF.

By proportion, this clonotype is medium-sized (0.01 to 0.1%). The junction departs from germline at one end; a sequencing error may be responsible. The chain is built from TRBV7-7 and TRBJ2-5, with TRBD2 matching 8 bases. Per the germline V gene, CDR1 is SSHAT and CDR2 is FNYEAQ (reference sequence). The CDR3 is made up of 14 amino acids. This CDR3 reads CASSQSGRGETQYF. The CDR3 coding sequence is TGTGCTAGCAGCCAGAGCGGGAGAGGGGAGACCCAGTACTTC.

This clonotype appeared many times. This chain joins TRBV7-9 and TRBJ2-1, with 13 bases lining up with TRBD2. V lost 5 bases, J lost 5 bases, and 3 bases stayed unmatched. The CDR3 is 15 amino acids. Germline V gene data show CDR1 as SEHNR and CDR2 as FQNEAQ (reference sequence). This chain's CDR3 is CASSPLAGGHNEQFF. The CDR3, as DNA: TGTGCCAGCAGCCCACTAGCGGGAGGGCACAATGAGCAGTTCTTC.

The table lists this clonotype with a count of one. A single base separates this from a much larger clone, so it may be a read error. V and J are TRBV6-1 and TRBJ1-4; TRBD1 aligns across 7 bases. The germline V gene has CDR1 MNHNS and CDR2 SASEGT. The CDR3 contains 15 residues. In DNA form, the CDR3 reads TGTGCCAGCATTGAATGGGGGGGGGGACAGGAAAAACTGTTTTTT. Translated, it gives CASIEWGGGQEKLFF.

Many counts were recorded for this clonotype. The chain carries TRBV7-2 and TRBJ2-2, with D unclear. Germline V gene data show CDR1 as SGHTA and CDR2 as FQGNSA. This CDR3 region has 14 residues. Trimming shortened V by 3 bases and J by 0 bases, and 5 bases separated the two germline ends. The CDR3 reads CASSFRPNTGELFF. Here the CDR3 DNA reads TGTGCCAGCAGCTTTCGGCCGAACACCGGGGAGCTGTTTTTT.

By share, this clonotype counts as large (0.1 to 1%). The chain employs TRBV7-9 and TRBJ2-7, with 7 bases lining up with TRBD2. With V trimmed by 0 bases and J by 5 bases, 4 bases remained unmatched. Germline loops: CDR1 SEHNR, CDR2 FQNEAQ (reference sequence). The length of the CDR3 is 14 residues. The CDR3 nucleotides are TGTGCCAGCAGCTTAGCCGGCGGGAGTGACGAGCAGTACTTC. This codes for CASSLAGGSDEQYF.

This clonotype showed up many times. The gene calls are TRBV7-3 and TRBJ2-1; 7 bases are a match to TRBD1. V shed 2 bases, J shed 5 bases, and the junction held 9 bases outside the gene matches. CDR1 SGHTA and CDR2 FQGTGA come from the germline V gene. The CDR3 is made up of 16 amino acids. The CDR3 bases are TGTGCCAGCAGCTTATGCAGTCAGGGGGAACACAATGAGCAGTTCTTC. Residues: CASSLCSQGEHNEQFF.

Ten or more counts support this clonotype. This chain links TRBV7-9 with TRBJ2-5; D unresolved. The CDR3 extends over 16 amino acids. CDR1 is SEHNR and CDR2 is FQNEAQ in the germline V gene (reference sequence). Deletions cut 1 base from V and 2 bases from J, with 14 bases between. Written as DNA, the CDR3 is TGTGCCAGCAGCTTAGATGCAGGAGCCCGACAAGAGACCCAGTACTTC. It yields the protein CASSLDAGARQETQYF.

This clonotype appeared many times. This chain's CDR3 is CASSLALFNEQYF. The CDR3 DNA is TGCGCCAGCAGCTTGGCCCTATTCAACGAGCAGTACTTC. The chain is built from TRBV5-1 and TRBJ2-7; D is uncertain. CDR1 and CDR2 (germline): SGHRS, YFSETQ. The CDR3 spans 13 residues. Trimming shortened V by 0 bases and J by 5 bases, and 9 bases separated the two germline ends.

This clonotype has ten or more counts. The rearrangement links TRBV6-5 to TRBJ2-7, with TRBD1 identical over 8 bases. Trimming removed 4 bases from V and 4 bases from J; junction bases left unmatched: 9. Germline CDR1 MNHEY, CDR2 SVGAGI. The CDR3 is 15 residues long. Here the CDR3 reads CASSFFLNRGYEQYF. The CDR3 bases are TGTGCCAGCAGTTTTTTCCTCAACAGGGGGTACGAGCAGTACTTC.

This clonotype has a count of ten or more. The genes are TRBV5-1 and TRBJ2-7, with D unresolved. Deletions cut 0 bases from V and 0 bases from J, with 4 bases between. This CDR3 has 13 amino acids. Germline loops: CDR1 SGHRS, CDR2 YFSETQ. The CDR3 nucleotides are TGCGCCAGCAGCTTGGATCCCTCCTACGAGCAGTACTTC. This sequence encodes CASSLDPSYEQYF. Full variable domain (outside the CDR3, taken from reference TRBV5-1 and TRBJ2-7): KAGVTQTPRYLIKTRGQQVTLSCSPISGHRSVSWYQQTPGQGLQFLFEYFSETQRNKGNFPGRFSGRQFSNSRSEMNVSTLELGDSALYLCASSLDPSYEQYFGPGTRLTVT.